This T cell receptor beta chain was observed in a study of T cell repertoires in cytomegalovirus infection. On the study more broadly: Recently identified HLA-C-restricted CMV epitopes and well-studied HLA-B-restricted CMV epitopes were used by the study. It can be stated that public TCR beta signatures indicated CMV infection as well as a matching HLA type. Overall study results and limits: HLA-C-restricted CMV-specific TCR beta clonotypes prevailed in the ex vivo response. The cumulative frequency of public TCR beta families identified carriers of CMV plus the relevant HLA.

One entry per CDR3 protein results from TCRdb running MiXCR on the reads. The sample yields approximately 990,000 distinct CDR3 sequences, approximately 33% seen once. In regard to this clonotype: Its antigen is not identified.

The ends were cut back, 3 bases at V and 8 bases at J, with 8 bases in the middle. The length of the CDR3 is 13 residues. The receptor was isolated from a human donor in good health (CMV status not recorded). Some clones in this sample may be carry-over from other donors' samples. The material sequenced was cultured CD8+ T cells from PBMCs, taken from culture after CMV antigen stimulation. J is TRBJ1-6 and V is TRBV12-3 or TRBV12-4; D is unclear. In DNA form, the CDR3 reads TGTGCCAGCAGTTTTGCAGTCTATTCACCCCTCCACTTT. This encodes CASSFAVYSPLHF.